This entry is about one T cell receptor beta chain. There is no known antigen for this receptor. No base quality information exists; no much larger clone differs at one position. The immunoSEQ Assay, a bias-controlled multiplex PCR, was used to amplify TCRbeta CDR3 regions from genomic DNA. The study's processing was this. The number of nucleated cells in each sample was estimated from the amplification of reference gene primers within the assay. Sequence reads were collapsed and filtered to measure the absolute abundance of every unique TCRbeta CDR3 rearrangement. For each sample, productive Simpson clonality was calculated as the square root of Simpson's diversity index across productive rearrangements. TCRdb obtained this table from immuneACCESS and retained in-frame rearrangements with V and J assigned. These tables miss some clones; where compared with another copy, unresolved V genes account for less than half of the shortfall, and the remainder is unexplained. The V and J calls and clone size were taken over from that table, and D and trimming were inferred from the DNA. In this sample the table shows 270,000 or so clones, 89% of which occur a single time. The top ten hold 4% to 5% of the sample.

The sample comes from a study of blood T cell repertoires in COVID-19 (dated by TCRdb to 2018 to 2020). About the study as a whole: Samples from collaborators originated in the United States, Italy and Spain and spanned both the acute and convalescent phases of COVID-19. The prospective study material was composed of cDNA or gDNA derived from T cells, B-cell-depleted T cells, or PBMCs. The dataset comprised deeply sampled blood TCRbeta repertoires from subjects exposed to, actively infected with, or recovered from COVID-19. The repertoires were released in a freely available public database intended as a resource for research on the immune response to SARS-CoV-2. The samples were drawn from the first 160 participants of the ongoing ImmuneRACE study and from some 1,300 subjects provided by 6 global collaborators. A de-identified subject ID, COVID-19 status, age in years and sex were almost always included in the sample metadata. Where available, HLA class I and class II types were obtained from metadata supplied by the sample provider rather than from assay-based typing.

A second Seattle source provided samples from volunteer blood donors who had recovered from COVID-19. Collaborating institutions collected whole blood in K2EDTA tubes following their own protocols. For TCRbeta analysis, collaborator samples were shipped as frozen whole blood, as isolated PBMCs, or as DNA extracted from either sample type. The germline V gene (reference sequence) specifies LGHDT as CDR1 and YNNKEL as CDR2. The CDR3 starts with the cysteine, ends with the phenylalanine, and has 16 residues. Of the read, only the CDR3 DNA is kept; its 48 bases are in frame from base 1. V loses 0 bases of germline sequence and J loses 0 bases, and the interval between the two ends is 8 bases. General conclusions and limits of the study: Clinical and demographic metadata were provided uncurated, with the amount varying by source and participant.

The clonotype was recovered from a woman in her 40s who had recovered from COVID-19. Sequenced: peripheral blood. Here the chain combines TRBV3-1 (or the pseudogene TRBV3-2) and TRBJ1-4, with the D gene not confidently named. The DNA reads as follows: TGTGCCAGCAGCCAAGATGTACCAGCAACTAATGAAAAACTGTTTTTT. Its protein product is CASSQDVPATNEKLFF.